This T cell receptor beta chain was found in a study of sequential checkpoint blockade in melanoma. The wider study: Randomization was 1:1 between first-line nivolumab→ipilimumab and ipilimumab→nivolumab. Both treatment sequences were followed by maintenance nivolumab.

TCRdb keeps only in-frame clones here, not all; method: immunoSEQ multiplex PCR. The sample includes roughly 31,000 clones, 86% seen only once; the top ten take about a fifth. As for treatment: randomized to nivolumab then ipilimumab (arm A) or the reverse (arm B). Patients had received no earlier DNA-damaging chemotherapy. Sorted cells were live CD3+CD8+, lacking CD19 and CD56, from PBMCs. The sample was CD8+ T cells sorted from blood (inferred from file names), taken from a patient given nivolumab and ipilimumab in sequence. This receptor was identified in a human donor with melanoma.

The CDR3 DNA is TGTGCCAGTAGCCTCCAGGGGAGCTCCTACGAGCAGTACTTC. Protein product: CASSLQGSSYEQYF. The chain employs TRBV19 and TRBJ2-7; D possibly corresponds to TRBD1 (6 bases). V was shortened by 6 bases and J by 0 bases, with 12 bases between the two germline ends. Germline CDR1 is LNHDA and CDR2 is SQIVND (reference sequence). This CDR3 is built from 14 residues.